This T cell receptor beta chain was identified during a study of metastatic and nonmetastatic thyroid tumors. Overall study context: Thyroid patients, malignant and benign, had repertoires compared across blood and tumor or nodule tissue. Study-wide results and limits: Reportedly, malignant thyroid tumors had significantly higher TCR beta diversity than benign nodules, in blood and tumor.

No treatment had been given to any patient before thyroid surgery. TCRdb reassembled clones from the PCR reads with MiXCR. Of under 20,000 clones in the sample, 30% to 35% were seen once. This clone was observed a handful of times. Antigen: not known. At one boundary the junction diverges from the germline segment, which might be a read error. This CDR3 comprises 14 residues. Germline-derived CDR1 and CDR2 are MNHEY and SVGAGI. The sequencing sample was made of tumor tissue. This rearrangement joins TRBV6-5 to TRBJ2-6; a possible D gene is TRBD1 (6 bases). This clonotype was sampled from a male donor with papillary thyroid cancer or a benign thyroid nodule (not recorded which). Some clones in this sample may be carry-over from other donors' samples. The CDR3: CARSYVSGDNVLTF. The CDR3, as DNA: TGTGCCAGAAGTTACGTATCTGGGGACAACGTACTGACTTTC.